The 26 T cell receptor beta chains reported below all come from one sample, sequenced in a study of shared clonotypes between healthy human individuals. The repertoire was sequenced with immunoSEQ multiplex PCR; TCRdb's copy has only in-frame clones and lacks some. The repertoire consists of hundreds of thousands of clones, with about 97% occurring once and the leading ten covering 0.057%. Sequencing input: naive CD4+ T cells sorted from blood. Sample subset: CD45RA+ positively selected. The receptor set was obtained from a young woman in good health.

The J gene is TRBJ2-3, the V gene TRBV5-1; no clear D. Germline V gene data show CDR1 as SGHRS and CDR2 as YFSETQ. CDR3 size: 16 residues. Trimming pared 4 bases from V and 0 bases from J, leaving 15 bases between. The CDR3 loop is CASSPGPALSTDTQYF. The CDR3 DNA follows: TGCGCCAGCAGCCCAGGACCTGCCCTTAGCACAGATACGCAGTATTTT.

V gene TRBV2 combines with J gene TRBJ1-5; 7 positions match TRBD1. CDR1 is SNHLY, CDR2 FYNNEI, per germline. The V segment lost 3 bases and the J segment 6 bases; nucleotides outside the gene matches: 5. The length of the CDR3 is 14 residues. This CDR3 reads CASSDVGGSQPQHF. The CDR3 nucleotides read TGTGCCAGCAGTGACGTAGGGGGCTCTCAGCCCCAGCATTTT.

The gene calls are TRBV5-1 and TRBJ2-2; TRBD1 might be the D (6 bases). V lost 0 bases and J 4 bases, leaving 13 bases between the germline ends. The CDR3 loop spans 16 amino acids. The V gene's germline CDR1 is SGHRS and CDR2 YFSETQ. CDR3: CASSLVGTPSTGELFF. CDR3 DNA: TGCGCCAGCAGCTTGGTGGGGACACCCTCCACCGGGGAGCTGTTTTTT.

The chain uses TRBV6-1 and TRBJ2-1; perhaps TRBD2 as D (5 bases). Germline V CDR1 and CDR2: MNHNS, SASEGT. This CDR3 has 13 residues. V gave up 2 bases and J gave up 10 bases, with 12 bases separating them. The CDR3 loop reads CASSESGSGEQFF. DNA for the CDR3: TGTGCCAGCAGTGAAAGTGGGTCGGGGGAGCAGTTCTTC.

The V and J genes are TRBV4-1 and TRBJ1-6; no firm D call. In germline, CDR1 is MGHRA, CDR2 YSYEKL. This CDR3 comprises 16 residues. The V end was cut by 0 bases, the J end by 6 bases, with 12 bases between. This CDR3 reads CASSQEVVQANSPLHF. CDR3 bases: TGCGCCAGCAGCCAAGAAGTAGTGCAGGCTAATTCACCCCTCCACTTT.

This chain connects TRBV29-1 to TRBJ1-1; D call uncertain. Germline V CDR1 and CDR2: SQVTM, ANQGSEA. The CDR3 runs 13 residues. CDR3 DNA: TGCATCGTCAAGGACTTATTGAACACTGAAGCTTTCTTT. Translation gives CIVKDLLNTEAFF.

This chain links TRBV13 with TRBJ2-7, with 10 nucleotides matching TRBD2. The CDR3 sequence is 16 residues long. V lost 7 bases to trimming and J lost 6 bases; unmatched junction nucleotides: 15. Germline CDR1 reads PRHDT; CDR2 reads FYEKMQ (reference sequence). The CDR3 DNA reads TGTGCCAGCACCCACACCGGGACTAGCGCTTTGGGCGAGCAGTACTTC. It translates to CASTHTGTSALGEQYF.

The chain uses TRBV28 and TRBJ2-4; 7 bases agree with TRBD1. Germline V lookup: CDR1 MDHEN, CDR2 SYDVKM. Trimming removed 2 bases from V and 7 bases from J; junction bases left unmatched: 5. The CDR3 runs 14 residues. The CDR3 DNA reads TGTGCCAGCAGTTTAACAGGGGTGGCGAACATTCAGTACTTC. Translated: CASSLTGVANIQYF.

J is TRBJ2-5 and V is TRBV5-1; D is uncertain. V lost 2 bases and J lost 1, with 9 bases in between. Germline values: CDR1 SGHRS, CDR2 YFSETQ. The CDR3 runs 14 residues. The CDR3 spells CASSFNPIQETQYF. CDR3 in DNA: TGCGCCAGCAGCTTTAACCCTATCCAAGAGACCCAGTACTTC.

The chain combines TRBV9 with TRBJ1-1; D not resolved. V lost 4 bases to trimming and J lost 1 base, with 14 bases between them. Germline CDR1 reads SGDLS; CDR2 reads YYNGEE. The CDR3 contains 15 residues. The CDR3: CASSPDWEGNTEAFF. The CDR3 nucleotides read TGTGCCAGCAGCCCAGACTGGGAAGGGAACACTGAAGCTTTCTTT.

The rearrangement uses TRBV19 and TRBJ1-5; possible D gene TRBD1, 6 bases. The CDR3 runs to 16 residues. Germline CDR1 LNHDA, CDR2 SQIVND (reference sequence). The V and J ends lost 7 bases and 0 bases respectively, with 16 bases between them. The CDR3 is CASTSGQPYSNQPQHF. The CDR3 nucleotides are TGTGCCAGTACCTCCGGACAGCCGTATAGCAATCAGCCCCAGCATTTT.

The chain couples TRBV5-5 to TRBJ2-3, with D possibly being TRBD1 or TRBD2 (5 bases each). The germline gives CDR1 SGHKS, CDR2 YYEKEE (reference sequence). The CDR3 consists of 14 residues. The V end lost 4 bases, the J end lost 2 bases, and 11 bases lay between the germline ends. For the CDR3, the DNA is TGTGCCAGCAGCAGGGGACCAGACACAGATACGCAGTATTTT. Translation: CASSRGPDTDTQYF.

Only a few counts were recorded for this clone. This sequence joins TRBV5-1 and TRBJ1-1; no firm D call. V was clipped by 3 bases and J by 9 bases, with 15 bases between them. Germline V gives CDR1 SGHRS, CDR2 YFSETQ. The CDR3 has 13 residues. The CDR3 DNA follows: TGCGCCAGCAGCTCCCGCACGATGAGGAAAGCTTTCTTT. It yields the protein CASSSRTMRKAFF.

Here the CDR3 reads CASILAAGELFF. The CDR3, as DNA: TGTGCCAGCATATTAGCGGCCGGGGAGCTGTTTTTT. The genes are TRBV28 and TRBJ2-2, with D perhaps TRBD2 (6 bases). CDR1 is MDHEN, CDR2 SYDVKM, per germline. V was shortened by 7 bases and J by 6 bases, with 9 bases between the two germline ends. The CDR3 totals 12 residues.

CDR3: CASSEQGRGTEAFF. The CDR3 DNA reads TGTGCCAGCAGTGAACAGGGGCGAGGGACTGAAGCTTTCTTT. The rearrangement joins TRBV2 to TRBJ1-1; perhaps TRBD1 as D (6 bases). The germline V and J ends were trimmed by 2 bases and 5 bases, with 12 bases remaining between them. The CDR3 sequence is 14 residues long. Germline assignment: CDR1 SNHLY and CDR2 FYNNEI.

This rearrangement joins TRBV5-8 to TRBJ1-5; no firm D call. Germline loops: CDR1 SGHTS, CDR2 YDEGEE. The CDR3 is 11 residues long. The V and J ends lost 4 bases and 3 bases respectively, with 2 bases between them. The CDR3 region has the DNA TGTGCCAGCAGCCACAATCAGCCCCAGCATTTT. It codes for CASSHNQPQHF.

This rearrangement joins TRBV27 to TRBJ2-5, with TRBD1 as a possible D gene (6 bases). This CDR3 region has 16 residues. Germline V gene sequence: CDR1 MNHEY, CDR2 SMNVEV (reference sequence). Trimming removed 5 bases from V and 2 bases from J, with 18 bases in between. This CDR3 is CASSPRTVLTQETQYF. The CDR3 region has the DNA TGTGCCAGCAGTCCCAGGACAGTGCTCACTCAAGAGACCCAGTACTTC.

The chain joins TRBV28 to TRBJ1-1; D might be TRBD1 (5 bases). V was clipped by 3 bases and J by 1 base, with 9 bases between them. In germline, CDR1 is MDHEN, CDR2 SYDVKM. The CDR3 extends over 14 amino acids. This CDR3 is CASSFPGTNTEAFF. For the CDR3, the DNA is TGTGCCAGCAGTTTCCCAGGGACGAACACTGAAGCTTTCTTT.

About this clone itself: This sample includes further DNA sequences coding for the same CDR3. This chain links TRBV9 with TRBJ2-3, with 10 bases that match TRBD1. The CDR3 loop spans 16 amino acids. CDR1 SGDLS and CDR2 YYNGEE come from the germline V gene. Trimming cost V 2 bases and J 0 bases; bases outside gene matches: 3. CDR3 coding DNA: TGTGCCAGCAGCGTTGGGACAGGGGCTAGCACAGATACGCAGTATTTT. It yields the protein CASSVGTGASTDTQYF.

The chain couples TRBV7-9 to TRBJ2-3; 7 bases map to TRBD1. Trimming took 4 bases from V and 4 from J; bases not matched to a gene: 2. Germline loops: CDR1 SEHNR, CDR2 FQNEAQ (reference sequence). This CDR3 spans 13 amino acids. In DNA, the CDR3 is TGTGCCAGCAGCTATCAGGGGGCAGATACGCAGTATTTT. Amino acid sequence: CASSYQGADTQYF. Based on the CDR3 plus reference TRBV7-9 and TRBJ2-3, the full variable domain is DTGVSQNPRHKITKRGQNVTFRCDPISEHNRLYWYRQTLGQGPEFLTYFQNEAQLEKSRLLSDRFSAERPKGSFSTLEIQRTEQGDSAMYLCASSYQGADTQYFGPGTRLTVL.

V and J are TRBV5-3 and TRBJ2-1, with 7 bases matching TRBD2. TRBV5-3 is an open reading frame, and its role is uncertain. The trim removed 5 bases at V and 4 bases at J, leaving 9 bases unmatched. This CDR3 is 15 amino acids long. The DNA of the CDR3 is TGTGCCAGAAGACGCACAGCGGGGCTATACAATGAGCAGTTCTTC. This gives the protein CARRRTAGLYNEQFF.

The chain is built from TRBV11-1 and TRBJ2-1, with D perhaps TRBD2 (5 bases). Germline V gene sequence: CDR1 SGHAT, CDR2 FQDESV (reference sequence). The CDR3 sequence is 15 residues long. The V gene lost 4 bases and the J gene lost 3 bases, with 13 bases spanning the gap. This chain's CDR3 is CASSYVIGNYNEQFF. The CDR3 DNA follows: TGTGCCAGCAGCTACGTTATCGGGAACTACAATGAGCAGTTCTTC.

Here the CDR3 DNA reads TGTGCCAGCAGTCCGACCGGGACTAGCGGGATCTACGAGCAGTACTTC. Translating it yields CASSPTGTSGIYEQYF. The J gene is TRBJ2-7, the V gene TRBV6-6; 13 positions match TRBD2. V trimming: 5 bases; J trimming: 3 bases; junction bases outside the gene matches: 7. Germline loops: CDR1 MNHNY, CDR2 SVGAGI (reference sequence). This CDR3 has 16 residues.

This chain uses TRBV18 with TRBJ2-6; 10 bases are a match to TRBD1. The J segment lost 2 bases and the V segment lost 4 bases, leaving 8 bases of the junction unmatched. From germline, CDR1 is KGHSH and CDR2 LQKENI. The CDR3 is 18 residues long. CDR3 sequence: CASSQSRDRGPGANVLTF. The CDR3 bases are TGTGCCAGCTCACAAAGCCGGGACAGGGGACCTGGGGCCAACGTCCTGACTTTC.

The rearrangement links TRBV4-1 to TRBJ2-4; no clear D gene. The CDR3 consists of 14 residues. The V gene's germline CDR1 is MGHRA and CDR2 YSYEKL. The ends were cut back, 1 base at V and 3 bases at J, with 7 bases in the middle. The CDR3 loop is CASSQAGHKNIQYF. The CDR3 coding sequence is TGCGCCAGCAGCCAAGCGGGTCACAAAAACATTCAGTACTTC.

The V gene is TRBV19, the J gene TRBJ1-5; the match to TRBD1 covers 7 bases. The CDR3 is made up of 13 amino acids. Germline trimming cut 4 bases from V and 4 bases from J; bases unmatched to any gene: 1. Per the germline V gene, CDR1 is LNHDA and CDR2 is SQIVND (reference sequence). DNA for the CDR3: TGTGCCAGTAGTACCAGGGGGAATCAGCCCCAGCATTTT. The encoded protein is CASSTRGNQPQHF.